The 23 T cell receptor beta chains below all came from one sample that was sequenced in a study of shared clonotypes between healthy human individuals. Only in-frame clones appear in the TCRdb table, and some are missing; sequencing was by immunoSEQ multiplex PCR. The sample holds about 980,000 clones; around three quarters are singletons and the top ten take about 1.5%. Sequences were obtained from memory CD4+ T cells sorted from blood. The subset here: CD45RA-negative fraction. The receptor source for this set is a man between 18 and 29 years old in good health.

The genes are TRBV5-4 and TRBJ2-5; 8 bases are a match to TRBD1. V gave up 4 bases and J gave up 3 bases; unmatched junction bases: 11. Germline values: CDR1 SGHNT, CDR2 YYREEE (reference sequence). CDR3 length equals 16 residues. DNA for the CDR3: TGTGCCAGCAGCACATCACTGGACAGGGTCAAAGAGACCCAGTACTTC. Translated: CASSTSLDRVKETQYF.

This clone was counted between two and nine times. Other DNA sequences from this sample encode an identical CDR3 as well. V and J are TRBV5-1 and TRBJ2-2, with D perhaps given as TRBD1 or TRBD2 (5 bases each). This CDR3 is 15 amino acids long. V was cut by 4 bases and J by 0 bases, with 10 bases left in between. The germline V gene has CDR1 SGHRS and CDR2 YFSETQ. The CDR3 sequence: CASSPGTPNTGELFF. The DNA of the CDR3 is TGCGCCAGCAGCCCCGGGACGCCGAACACCGGGGAGCTGTTTTTT. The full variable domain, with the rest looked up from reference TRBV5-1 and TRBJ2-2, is KAGVTQTPRYLIKTRGQQVTLSCSPISGHRSVSWYQQTPGQGLQFLFEYFSETQRNKGNFPGRFSGRQFSNSRSEMNVSTLELGDSALYLCASSPGTPNTGELFFGEGSRLTVL.

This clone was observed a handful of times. CDR3 residues: CASGEKGNQPQHF. The DNA of the CDR3 is TGTGCCAGCGGGGAGAAGGGCAATCAGCCCCAGCATTTT. V is TRBV2 and J is TRBJ1-5; no reliable D call. This CDR3 is built from 13 residues. Per germline, CDR1 SNHLY and CDR2 FYNNEI. Trimming left V 8 bases short and J 2 bases short, with 10 bases between.

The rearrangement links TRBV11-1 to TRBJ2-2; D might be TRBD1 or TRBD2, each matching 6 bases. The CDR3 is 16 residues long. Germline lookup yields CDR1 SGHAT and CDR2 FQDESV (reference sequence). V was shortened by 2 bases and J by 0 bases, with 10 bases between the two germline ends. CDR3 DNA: TGTGCCAGCAGCTTATCCGGGGGCTCGAACACCGGGGAGCTGTTTTTT. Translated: CASSLSGGSNTGELFF.

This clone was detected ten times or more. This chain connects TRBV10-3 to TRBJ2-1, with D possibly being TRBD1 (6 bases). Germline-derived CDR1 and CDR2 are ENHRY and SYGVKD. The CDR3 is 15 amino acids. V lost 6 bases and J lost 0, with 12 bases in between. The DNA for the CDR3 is TGTGCCATCAGGAGGGGGACGAGCTCCTACAATGAGCAGTTCTTC. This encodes CAIRRGTSSYNEQFF.

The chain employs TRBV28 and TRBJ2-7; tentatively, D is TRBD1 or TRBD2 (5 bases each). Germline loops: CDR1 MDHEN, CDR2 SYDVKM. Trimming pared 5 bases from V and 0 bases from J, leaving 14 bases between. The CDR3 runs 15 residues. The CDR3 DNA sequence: TGTGCCAGCAGTCCCGGGACGGTGAGCTCCTACGAGCAGTACTTC. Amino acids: CASSPGTVSSYEQYF.

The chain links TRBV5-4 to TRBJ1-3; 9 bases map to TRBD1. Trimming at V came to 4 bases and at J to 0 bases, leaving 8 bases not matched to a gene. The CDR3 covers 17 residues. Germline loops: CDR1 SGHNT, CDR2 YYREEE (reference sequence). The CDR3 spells CASSQGQGVFSGNTIYF. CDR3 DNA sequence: TGTGCCAGCAGCCAGGGACAGGGTGTTTTCTCTGGAAACACCATATATTTT. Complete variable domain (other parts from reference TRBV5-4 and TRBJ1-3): ETGVTQSPTHLIKTRGQQVTLRCSSQSGHNTVSWYQQALGQGPQFIFQYYREEENGRGNFPPRFSGLQFPNYSSELNVNALELDDSALYLCASSQGQGVFSGNTIYFGEGSWLTVV.

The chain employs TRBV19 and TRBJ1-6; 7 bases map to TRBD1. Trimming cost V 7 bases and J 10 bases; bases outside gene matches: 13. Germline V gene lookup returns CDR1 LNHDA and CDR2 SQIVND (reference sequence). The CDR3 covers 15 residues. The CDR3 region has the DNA TGTGCCAGTACTCTACCAGGGGGGGGCGGATCACCCCTCCACTTT. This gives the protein CASTLPGGGGSPLHF.

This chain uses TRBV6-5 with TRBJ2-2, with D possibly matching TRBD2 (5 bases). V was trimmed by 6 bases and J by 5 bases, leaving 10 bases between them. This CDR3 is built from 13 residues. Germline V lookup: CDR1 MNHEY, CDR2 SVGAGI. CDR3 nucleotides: TGTGCCAGCAGGGCCCGAGGGACCGGGGAGCTGTTTTTT. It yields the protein CASRARGTGELFF.

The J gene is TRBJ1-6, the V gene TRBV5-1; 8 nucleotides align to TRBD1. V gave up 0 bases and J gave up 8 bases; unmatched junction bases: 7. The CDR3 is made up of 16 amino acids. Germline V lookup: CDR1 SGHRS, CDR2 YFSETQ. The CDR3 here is CASSLARTGRDSPLHF. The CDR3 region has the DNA TGCGCCAGCAGCTTGGCCCGGACAGGGCGGGATTCACCCCTCCACTTT.

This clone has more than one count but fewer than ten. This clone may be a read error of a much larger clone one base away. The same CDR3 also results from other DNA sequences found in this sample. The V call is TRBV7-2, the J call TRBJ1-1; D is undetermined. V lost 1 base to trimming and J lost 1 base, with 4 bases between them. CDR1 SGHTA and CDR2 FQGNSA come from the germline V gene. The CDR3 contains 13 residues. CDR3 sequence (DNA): TGTGCCAGCAGCTTAGTCAGGAACACTGAAGCTTTCTTT. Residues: CASSLVRNTEAFF.

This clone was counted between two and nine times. The CDR3 here is CATGLAGVGPSRELFF. CDR3 in DNA: TGTGCCACGGGACTAGCGGGAGTAGGACCGAGCCGGGAGCTGTTTTTT. The V call is TRBV10-3, the J call TRBJ2-2, with 14 bases identical to TRBD2. V trimming: 10 bases; J trimming: 9 bases; junction bases outside the gene matches: 13. CDR1 is ENHRY, CDR2 SYGVKD, per germline. CDR3 length equals 16 residues.

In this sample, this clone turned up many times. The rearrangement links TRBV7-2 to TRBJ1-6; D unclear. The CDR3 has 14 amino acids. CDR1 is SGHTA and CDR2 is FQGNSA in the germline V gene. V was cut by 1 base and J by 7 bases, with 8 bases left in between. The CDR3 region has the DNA TGTGCCAGCAGCTTAGGACGGATGAATTCACCCCTCCACTTT. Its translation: CASSLGRMNSPLHF.

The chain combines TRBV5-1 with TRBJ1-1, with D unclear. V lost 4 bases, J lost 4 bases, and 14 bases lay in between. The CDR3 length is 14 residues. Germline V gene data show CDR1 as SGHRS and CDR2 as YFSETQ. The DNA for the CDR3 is TGCGCCAGCAGCCTGGTGGGGAAGGCCACTGAAGCTTTCTTT. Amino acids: CASSLVGKATEAFF.

In DNA, the CDR3 is TGTGCCAGCGGGAGACTAGCGGGGGGTGAGCAGTTCTTC. This gives the protein CASGRLAGGEQFF. The chain joins TRBV2 to TRBJ2-1; 13 bases align to TRBD2. V shed 8 bases and J 9 bases; nucleotides not matched to a gene: 4. Germline CDR1 and CDR2: SNHLY and FYNNEI. The CDR3 runs to 13 residues.

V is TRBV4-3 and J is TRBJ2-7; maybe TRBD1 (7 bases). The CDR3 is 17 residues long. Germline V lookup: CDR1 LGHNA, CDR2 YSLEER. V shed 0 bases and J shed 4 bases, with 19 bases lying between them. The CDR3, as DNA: TGCGCCAGCAGCCAAGATTTCGCGCGGGACAGTAGTTACGAGCAGTACTTC. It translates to CASSQDFARDSSYEQYF.

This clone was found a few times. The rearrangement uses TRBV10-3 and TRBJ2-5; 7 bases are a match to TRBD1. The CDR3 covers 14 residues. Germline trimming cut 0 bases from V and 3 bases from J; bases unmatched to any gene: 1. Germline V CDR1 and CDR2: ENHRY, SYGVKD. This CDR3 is CAISESTGKETQYF. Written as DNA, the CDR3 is TGTGCCATCAGTGAGTCGACAGGGAAAGAGACCCAGTACTTC.

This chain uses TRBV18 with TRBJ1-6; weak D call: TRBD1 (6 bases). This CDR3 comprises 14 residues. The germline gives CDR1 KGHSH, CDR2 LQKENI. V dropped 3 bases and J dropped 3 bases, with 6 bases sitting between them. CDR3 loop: CASSPDSYNSPLHF. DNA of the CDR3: TGTGCCAGCTCACCGGACAGCTATAATTCACCCCTCCACTTT.

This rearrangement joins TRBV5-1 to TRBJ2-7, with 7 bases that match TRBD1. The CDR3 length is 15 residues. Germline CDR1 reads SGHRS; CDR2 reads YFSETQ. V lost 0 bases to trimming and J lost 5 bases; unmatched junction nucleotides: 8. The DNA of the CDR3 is TGCGCCAGCAGCTTGGCCACAGGGGAGTCGGACGAGCAGTACTTC. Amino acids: CASSLATGESDEQYF.

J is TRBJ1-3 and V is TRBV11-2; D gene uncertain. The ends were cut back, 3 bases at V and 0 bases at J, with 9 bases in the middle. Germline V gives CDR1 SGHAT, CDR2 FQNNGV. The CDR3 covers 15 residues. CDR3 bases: TGTGCCAGCAGCTTCGCGCAGTTCTCTGGAAACACCATATATTTT. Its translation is CASSFAQFSGNTIYF. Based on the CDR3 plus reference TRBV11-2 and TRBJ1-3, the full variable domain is EAGVAQSPRYKIIEKRQSVAFWCNPISGHATLYWYQQILGQGPKLLIQFQNNGVVDDSQLPKDRFSAERLKGVDSTLKIQPAKLEDSAVYLCASSFAQFSGNTIYFGEGSWLTVV.

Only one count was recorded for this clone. DNA for the CDR3: TGTGCCAGCAGCTTCAGGGAAGGTGGCGAGCAGTACTTC. Translating gives CASSFREGGEQYF. V is TRBV7-9 and J is TRBJ2-7, with a tentative D call TRBD1 (5 bases). The CDR3 runs to 13 residues. V lost 3 bases, J lost 6 bases, and 12 bases lay in between. Germline CDR1 and CDR2: SEHNR and FQNEAQ (reference sequence).

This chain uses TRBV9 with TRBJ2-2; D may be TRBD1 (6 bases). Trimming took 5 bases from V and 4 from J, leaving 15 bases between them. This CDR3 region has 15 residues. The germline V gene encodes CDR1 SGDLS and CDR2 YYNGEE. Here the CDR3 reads CASRAGAGVTGELFF. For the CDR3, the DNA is TGTGCCAGCAGGGCCGGGGCAGGGGTCACCGGGGAGCTGTTTTTT.

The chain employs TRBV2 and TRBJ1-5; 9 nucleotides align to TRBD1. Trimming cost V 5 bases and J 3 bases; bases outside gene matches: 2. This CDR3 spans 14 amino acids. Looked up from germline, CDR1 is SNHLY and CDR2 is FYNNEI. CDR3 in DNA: TGTGCCAGCAGTCGGACAGGGGACAATCAGCCCCAGCATTTT. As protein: CASSRTGDNQPQHF.